The 7 T cell receptor beta chains below all came from one sample that was sequenced in a study of beta chain features in type 1 diabetes. The study's findings and limits: Moderate yet significant TCRB CDR3 shortening was seen in Type 1 diabetes patients in all four CD4+ subsets.

cDNA synthesis used the whole RNA isolate, giving expressed TCRB sequences. The repertoire was sequenced with immunoSEQ multiplex PCR; TCRdb's copy has only in-frame clones and lacks some. In the table there are about 250,000 clones, 9.5% to 13% of which are singletons. Antigens of these TCRs are unknown. Sequencing used naive CD4+ T cells from blood. All receptors derive from a man younger than 40 with type 1 diabetes.

In its sample, this clone was seen a few times. The chain links TRBV2 to TRBJ2-3; 7 bases align to TRBD1. J gave up 5 bases and V 7 bases, and 3 bases lay outside the gene matches. The CDR3 consists of 12 residues. The germline CDR1 and CDR2 sequences are SNHLY and FYNNEI. Here the CDR3 DNA reads TGTGCCAGCAAGGGGGCAGGAGATACGCAGTATTTT. Protein: CASKGAGDTQYF.

The chain links TRBV15 to TRBJ2-1, with a weak D call TRBD2 (6 bases). Per the germline V gene, CDR1 is LNHNV and CDR2 is YYDKDF (reference sequence). The CDR3 covers 14 residues. Trimming stripped 0 bases from V and 8 bases from J, with 11 bases between. Here the CDR3 reads CATSRDNGGDEQFF. DNA of the CDR3: TGTGCCACCAGCAGAGATAACGGGGGTGATGAGCAGTTCTTC.

This chain uses TRBV9 with TRBJ2-7, with 8 bases lining up with TRBD1. With V trimmed by 4 bases and J by 3 bases, 6 bases remained unmatched. The CDR3 extends over 14 amino acids. Germline loops: CDR1 SGDLS, CDR2 YYNGEE. CDR3 nucleotides: TGTGCCAGCAGCACCCACGGACAGGGCTACGAGCAGTACTTC. It translates to CASSTHGQGYEQYF.

The rearrangement links TRBV30 to TRBJ2-3; 8 bases agree with TRBD2. Germline trimming cut 7 bases from V and 2 bases from J; bases unmatched to any gene: 5. This CDR3 is 13 amino acids long. Germline-derived CDR1 and CDR2 are GTSNPN and SVGIG (reference sequence). Here the CDR3 reads CASSGGPTDTQYF. In DNA, the CDR3 is TGTGCCTCCAGCGGGGGACCCACAGATACGCAGTATTTT.

This clone was seen more than once but under ten times. V and J are TRBV30 and TRBJ1-6; D unclear. Germline values: CDR1 GTSNPN, CDR2 SVGIG (reference sequence). This CDR3 is built from 13 residues. V was clipped by 7 bases and J by 7 bases, with 14 bases between them. CDR3 amino acids: CASTGNGNSPLHF. In nucleotides, the CDR3 is TGTGCCTCCACTGGTAACGGGAATTCACCCCTCCACTTT. Based on the CDR3 plus reference TRBV30 and TRBJ1-6, the full variable domain is SQTIHQWPATLVQPVGSPLSLECTVEGTSNPNLYWYRQAAGRGLQLLFYSVGIGQISSEVPQNLSASRPQDRQFILSSKKLLLSDSGFYLCASTGNGNSPLHFGNGTRLTVT.

This clone turned up a few times. The chain links TRBV4-2 to TRBJ2-3; TRBD1 agrees at 8 bases. Looked up from germline, CDR1 is LGHNA and CDR2 is YNFKEQ. The V gene end was trimmed by 1 base and the J gene end by 0 bases; junction bases not matched to a gene: 3. The CDR3 is 16 residues long. The CDR3 sequence: CASSQGQGASTDTQYF. CDR3 DNA: TGTGCCAGCAGCCAAGGCCAGGGGGCTAGCACAGATACGCAGTATTTT.

This clone was detected a few times. The genes are TRBV9 and TRBJ2-5; D is perhaps TRBD1 (5 bases). From germline, CDR1 is SGDLS and CDR2 YYNGEE. The CDR3 is made up of 15 amino acids. With 3 bases removed from V and 4 bases from J, the gap between germline ends came to 16 bases. As DNA, the CDR3 is TGTGCCAGCAGCGCGGTGGGGCAGGAGCGAGAGACCCAGTACTTC. This encodes CASSAVGQERETQYF.